Following are 3 T cell receptor beta chains from one sample sequenced in a study of cytomegalovirus exposure and HLA in healthy donors. In the PCR, 60 Vbeta and 13 Jbeta primers were used. Measured with immunoSEQ multiplex PCR; TCRdb has only the in-frame clones, and not every one. The repertoire consists of 150,000 to 200,000 clones, with around four fifths occurring once and the leading ten covering 0.95% to 1.5%. The sequencing input was PBMCs. The receptor source for this set is a woman in her 50s in good health and CMV-seronegative.

The J gene is TRBJ1-2, the V gene TRBV6-6; tentatively, D is TRBD1 (5 bases). Germline CDR1 reads MNHNY; CDR2 reads SVGAGI (reference sequence). There are 13 residues in the CDR3. V lost 4 bases, J lost 8 bases, and 14 bases lay in between. CDR3 sequence: CASSFGTMDGYTF. DNA for the CDR3: TGTGCCAGCAGTTTTGGGACTATGGACGGCTACACCTTC.

The chain links TRBV19 to TRBJ2-7; 8 nucleotides match TRBD1. The trim removed 6 bases at V and 6 bases at J, leaving 10 bases unmatched. Germline V gene data show CDR1 as LNHDA and CDR2 as SQIVND (reference sequence). The CDR3 extends over 14 amino acids. CDR3 DNA sequence: TGTGCCAGTAGCAAGACAGGGGTTATAGGCGAGCAGTACTTC. Its protein is CASSKTGVIGEQYF. Full variable domain (outside the CDR3, taken from reference TRBV19 and TRBJ2-7): DGGITQSPKYLFRKEGQNVTLSCEQNLNHDAMYWYRQDPGQGLRLIYYSQIVNDFQKGDIAEGYSVSREKKESFPLTVTSAQKNPTAFYLCASSKTGVIGEQYFGPGTRLTVT.

V gene TRBV18 combines with J gene TRBJ2-5, with 9 bases matching TRBD2. Losses at the gene ends were 6 bases for V and 5 bases for J; bases not matched to a gene: 16. This CDR3 is built from 17 residues. CDR1 and CDR2 from the germline V gene are KGHSH and LQKENI. CDR3 nucleotides: TGTGCCAGCTCCCCTCTTATCGGGACTAGCAGGGGTGAGACCCAGTACTTC. It codes for CASSPLIGTSRGETQYF.